The source of this T cell receptor (beta chain) is a study of beta chain features in type 1 diabetes (dated 2018 in TCRdb). Background for the entire study: No differences in mean age, gender distribution, total cell number or subset yield were found between patients and healthy donors. A total of 100 million to 140 million sorted cells were examined across all samples, and the number of cells per subset was strongly correlated with RNA yield. In the study, recently diagnosed type 1 diabetes patients and matched healthy donors were compared on the TCRB repertoires of their sorted circulating CD4+ T cell subsets. Regulatory and stem cell-like memory subsets were obtained from only 8 patients and roughly 8 healthy donors, while naive and central memory subsets were obtained from all 28 donors.

Each donor gave one peripheral blood draw, averaging approximately 0.12 L, which was collected into heparinised tubes. A BD FACSAria II and a panel including CD45RO, CCR7, CD25, CD127, CD95 and CD27 were used to sort naive, central memory, regulatory and stem cell-like memory CD4+ T cells. All sorted populations exceeded 98% purity. Right away, PBMCs were isolated by Lymphoprep density gradient centrifugation and were stained directly, with no culture step. To minimize batch effects, samples were stained and sorted in pairs, one healthy donor with one patient per experiment. All of the isolated RNA was reverse transcribed with the High Capacity cDNA Reverse Transcription Kit, so expressed TCRB transcripts were sequenced. Deep immunoSEQ sequencing was performed on naive, central memory and regulatory T cell samples, with an average of roughly 3.6 million total reads per sample. After sorted cells were lysed in RLT buffer, RNA was extracted with DNase-treated RNeasy Micro or Mini kits, with the choice depending on cell number. Each cell subset was processed separately to prevent cross-contamination, with patient and healthy donor samples processed together. Using the immunoSEQ multiplex PCR, TCRB sequences were amplified from cDNA into 87-bp fragments spanning the CDR3 region. Sequencing of the amplicons was done on the Illumina HiSeq platform. The authors' analysis ran thus. PCR bias was computationally corrected using synthetic template baselines, reads within Hamming distance 2 were collapsed, and singletons that could not be merged were discarded. Reads were aligned to IMGT to assign V, D and J genes, CDR3 length, and insertions or deletions at six rearrangement sites. Within each subset, clonotype counts were normalized to the number of sorted cells before true diversity and Gini coefficients were calculated with the tcR R package. The overlap coefficient, calculated on TCRB nucleotide sequences, was used to measure repertoire sharing. Out-of-frame TCRB sequences from naive cells were analyzed to stand in for the pre-selection repertoire. As stored in TCRdb, this immuneACCESS dataset retains in-frame rearrangements with V and J assigned. A fraction of the clones does not appear; measured against another copy, unresolved V genes explain less than half of the discrepancy, and the remainder lacks a known reason. V, J and clone size are those of that table, while D and trimming were read from the DNA. The sample table contains over 700,000 clones; only one count was recorded for 15% to 20% of them. Of the sample, 0.02% to 0.03% falls within the top ten clones.

Study-wide conclusions, independent of this receptor: PCR may preferentially amplify shorter templates, but because patient and control samples were amplified and corrected together, any resulting skew would affect both groups equally. Because cDNA was sequenced instead of genomic DNA, highly expressing activated cells could be over-represented, though the groups showed no difference in activation or CD3 levels. Naive, central memory and regulatory TCRB repertoires appeared to be more similar among patients than among healthy donors. In all four CD4+ subsets, TCRB CDR3 length was moderately but significantly shorter in type 1 diabetes patients. At VDJ recombination sites, type 1 diabetes patients had fewer insertions and more deleted nucleotides, which implies abnormalities in thymic rearrangement. Only small numbers of individuals were included in the HLA sub-analyses, which left unresolved whether HLA type had any influence on TCRB rearrangement.

The CDR3 runs 13 residues from the cysteine to the phenylalanine. Only CDR3 DNA remains: 39 bases, in frame from the first base. CDR1 and CDR2, looked up from the germline V gene, are SGHDT and YYEEEE. V sheds 1 base and J sheds 4 bases, leaving 3 bases between their ends. With regard to this clone: The clone's antigen remains unknown. There are no base qualities to consult, and no much larger clone falls within one base.

Source material: naive CD4+ T cells from blood. The cell subset or site tag for this specimen amounts to: true naive CD4+ T cells. The rearrangement joined TRBV5-6 to TRBJ2-6; no D gene call is confident. The TCR sequence derives from a woman between 18 and 29 years old in good health. The CDR3 corresponds to CASSLKGANVLTF. DNA sequence: TGTGCCAGCAGCTTGAAAGGGGCCAACGTCCTGACTTTC.